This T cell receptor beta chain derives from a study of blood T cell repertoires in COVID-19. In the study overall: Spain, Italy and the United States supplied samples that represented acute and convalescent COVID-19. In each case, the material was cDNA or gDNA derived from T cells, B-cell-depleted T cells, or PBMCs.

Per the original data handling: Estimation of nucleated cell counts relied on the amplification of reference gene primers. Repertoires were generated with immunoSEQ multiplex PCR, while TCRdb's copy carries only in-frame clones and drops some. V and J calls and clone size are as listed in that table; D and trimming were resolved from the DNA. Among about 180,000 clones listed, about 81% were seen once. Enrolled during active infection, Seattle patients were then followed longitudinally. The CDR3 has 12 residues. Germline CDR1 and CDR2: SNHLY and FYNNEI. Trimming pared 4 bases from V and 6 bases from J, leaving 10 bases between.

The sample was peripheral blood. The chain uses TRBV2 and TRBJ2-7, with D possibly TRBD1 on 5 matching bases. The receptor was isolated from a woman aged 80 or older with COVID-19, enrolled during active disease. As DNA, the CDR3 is TGTGCCAGCAGTGGCCCAGGGTTCGAGCAGTACTTC. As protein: CASSGPGFEQYF.